This T cell receptor beta chain was captured in a study of T-cell memory formation after mild COVID-19. Study at large: There were largely donor-specific TCR clusters. Broader study findings: Several responding clones turned up in pre-infection memory, indicating that cross-reactive memory may have taken part. While clones contracting from day 15 to 85 were balanced between CD4 and CD8, later expanders leaned CD4+. Most CD4+ clones that shrank were in CM and EM, while CD8+ ones turned up in EMRA.

This clonotype has ten or more counts. Its antigen is currently unknown. The CDR3 spans 14 residues. V gave up 5 bases and J gave up 1 base, with 9 bases separating them. Germline CDR1 reads LNHNV; CDR2 reads YYDKDF (reference sequence). TCRdb passed the 5' RACE reads through MiXCR, listing each CDR3 protein once. The profile shows 250,000 to 300,000 distinct CDR3 sequences, less than 9.5% of them singletons. The material sequenced was PBMCs or a T cell subset sorted from them (not recorded which). The receptor comes from a man younger than 35 who had mild COVID-19 (a few samples of this study predate the infection). Cell type and time point are not known. V and J are TRBV15 and TRBJ2-1, with a possible D match to TRBD2 (6 bases). Written as DNA, the CDR3 is TGTGCCACCAGCGGGGACTCGTCCTACAATGAGCAGTTCTTC. Translated, it gives CATSGDSSYNEQFF.